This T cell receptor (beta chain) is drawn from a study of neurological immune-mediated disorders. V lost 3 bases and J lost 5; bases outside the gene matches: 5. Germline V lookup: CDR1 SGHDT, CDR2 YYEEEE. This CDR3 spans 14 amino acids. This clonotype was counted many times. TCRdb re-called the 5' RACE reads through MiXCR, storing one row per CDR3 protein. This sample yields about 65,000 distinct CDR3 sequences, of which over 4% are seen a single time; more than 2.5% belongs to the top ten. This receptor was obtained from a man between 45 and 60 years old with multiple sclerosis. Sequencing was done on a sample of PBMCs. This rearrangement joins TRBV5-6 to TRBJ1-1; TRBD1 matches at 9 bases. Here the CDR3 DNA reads TGTGCCAGCAGCTCTTACAGGGGGCTGACTGAAGCTTTCTTT. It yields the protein CASSSYRGLTEAFF.